The 22 T cell receptor beta chains given below trace back to one sample, sequenced in a study of blood T cell repertoires in COVID-19. Data came from immunoSEQ multiplex PCR; TCRdb stores just in-frame clones and leaves some out. Among 250,000 to 350,000 clones listed, about 83% were seen once. The specimen was peripheral blood. The receptors shown here come from a woman aged 45-60 years with acute or convalescent COVID-19.

This chain links TRBV4-2 with TRBJ2-7; D is undetermined. CDR3 size: 15 residues. Germline V lookup: CDR1 LGHNA, CDR2 YNFKEQ. V shed 1 base and J shed 0 bases, with 10 bases lying between them. CDR3 amino acids: CASSQVEESSYEQYF. For the CDR3, the DNA is TGTGCCAGCAGCCAAGTTGAGGAAAGCTCCTACGAGCAGTACTTC.

The genes are TRBV24-1 and TRBJ1-2; 10 bases line up with TRBD1. The CDR3 contains 16 residues. V shed 4 bases, J shed 6 bases, and the junction held 10 bases outside the gene matches. Germline V gene data show CDR1 as KGHDR and CDR2 as SFDVKD. Here the CDR3 reads CATSDPRDRGGNGYTF. The CDR3 nucleotides read TGTGCCACCAGTGACCCCCGGGACAGGGGTGGGAATGGCTACACCTTC.

The CDR3 bases are TGTGCCAGCAGAAAGACAGGATACACTGAAGCTTTCTTT. It codes for CASRKTGYTEAFF. V and J are TRBV27 and TRBJ1-1; a weak D match, TRBD1 (6 bases). Trimming removed 6 bases from V and 3 bases from J, with 11 bases in between. Germline lookup yields CDR1 MNHEY and CDR2 SMNVEV (reference sequence). The CDR3 is made up of 13 amino acids.

This clone was detected once. V and J are TRBV6-5 and TRBJ2-5, with D unclear. The CDR3 covers 13 residues. Germline CDR1 MNHEY, CDR2 SVGAGI. With 6 bases removed from V and 1 base from J, the gap between germline ends came to 9 bases. CDR3 loop: CASRRPGQETQYF. CDR3 in DNA: TGTGCCAGCAGGAGACCGGGCCAAGAGACCCAGTACTTC.

The chain is built from TRBV6-5 and TRBJ2-3; TRBD1 is a possible D gene (6 bases). The length of the CDR3 is 14 residues. Germline CDR1 and CDR2: MNHEY and SVGAGI. The V end was cut by 2 bases, the J end by 2 bases, with 8 bases between. The CDR3 coding sequence is TGTGCCAGCAGTTACCAGGGGAACACAGATACGCAGTATTTT. Translated, it gives CASSYQGNTDTQYF.

J is TRBJ2-1 and V is TRBV7-2; D is ambiguous. In germline, CDR1 is SGHTA, CDR2 FQGNSA. The CDR3 runs to 16 residues. V lost 2 bases, J lost 0 bases, and 11 bases lay in between. Written as DNA, the CDR3 is TGTGCCAGCAGCTTACTGACCAGACTCTCCTACAATGAGCAGTTCTTC. Residues: CASSLLTRLSYNEQFF.

The rearrangement uses TRBV15 and TRBJ2-2, with 7 positions matching TRBD2. The CDR3 covers 18 residues. Germline V gene data show CDR1 as LNHNV and CDR2 as YYDKDF (reference sequence). Trimming took 0 bases from V and 5 from J; bases not matched to a gene: 12. The CDR3 loop reads CATSRDASYGEGTGELFF. The DNA for the CDR3 is TGTGCCACCAGCAGAGATGCCTCCTACGGGGAGGGAACCGGGGAGCTGTTTTTT.

The genes are TRBV5-6 and TRBJ1-1, with a possible D match to TRBD1 (5 bases). The germline V gene encodes CDR1 SGHDT and CDR2 YYEEEE. The V gene lost 2 bases and the J gene lost 7 bases, with 12 bases spanning the gap. CDR3 length: 13 amino acids. This chain's CDR3 is CASSFSTVSEAFF. CDR3 sequence (DNA): TGTGCCAGCAGCTTCTCGACAGTGAGTGAAGCTTTCTTT. Full variable domain (remainder filled in from reference TRBV5-6 and TRBJ1-1): DAGVTQSPTHLIKTRGQQVTLRCSPKSGHDTVSWYQQALGQGPQFIFQYYEEEERQRGNFPDRFSGHQFPNYSSELNVNALLLGDSALYLCASSFSTVSEAFFGQGTRLTVV.

V gene TRBV5-1 combines with J gene TRBJ1-2, with 9 nucleotides matching TRBD1. Trimming at V came to 4 bases and at J to 2 bases, leaving 3 bases not matched to a gene. Germline values: CDR1 SGHRS, CDR2 YFSETQ. The CDR3 runs 14 residues. The CDR3 DNA reads TGCGCCAGCAGCAACGGACAGGGGAACTATGGCTACACCTTC. Protein sequence: CASSNGQGNYGYTF.

J is TRBJ1-1 and V is TRBV9; D not resolved. Trimming left V 4 bases short and J 4 bases short, with 14 bases between. From germline, CDR1 is SGDLS and CDR2 YYNGEE. The CDR3 totals 14 residues. CDR3 in amino acids: CASSPRGSGTEAFF. The CDR3 region has the DNA TGTGCCAGCAGCCCCCGCGGGTCAGGCACTGAAGCTTTCTTT.

This clone appeared a single time. The CDR3 DNA reads as TGTGCCACCAGTAGCCCCGGGACTCCCTGGGAGGATGAGCAGTTCTTC. It encodes CATSSPGTPWEDEQFF. The V call is TRBV24-1, the J call TRBJ2-1; TRBD2 is a possible D gene (6 bases). The CDR3 loop spans 16 amino acids. The germline V and J ends were trimmed by 6 bases and 8 bases, with 22 bases remaining between them. Germline V gene data show CDR1 as KGHDR and CDR2 as SFDVKD.

The chain is built from TRBV6-1 and TRBJ1-2; no firm D call. This CDR3 has 13 residues. Germline assignment: CDR1 MNHNS and CDR2 SASEGT. The ends were cut back, 1 base at V and 4 bases at J, with 7 bases in the middle. CDR3 nucleotide sequence: TGTGCCAGCAGTGAAGACAGTCTCTATGGCTACACCTTC. Translating gives CASSEDSLYGYTF.

The CDR3 sequence is CASRKPRENSNQPQHF. Written as DNA, the CDR3 is TGTGCCAGTAGAAAACCCAGGGAAAATAGCAATCAGCCCCAGCATTTT. The chain uses TRBV19 and TRBJ1-5; perhaps TRBD1 as D (5 bases). This CDR3 is 16 amino acids long. The V gene's germline CDR1 is LNHDA and CDR2 SQIVND (reference sequence). V lost 6 bases to trimming and J lost 0 bases, with 15 bases between them. Combining the CDR3 with reference TRBV19 and TRBJ1-5 gives the whole variable domain DGGITQSPKYLFRKEGQNVTLSCEQNLNHDAMYWYRQDPGQGLRLIYYSQIVNDFQKGDIAEGYSVSREKKESFPLTVTSAQKNPTAFYLCASRKPRENSNQPQHFGDGTRLSIL.

This clone was observed a few times. The chain links TRBV2 to TRBJ2-1; 14 bases fit TRBD2. Trimming cost V 4 bases and J 10 bases; bases outside gene matches: 3. This CDR3 has 14 residues. Germline CDR1 SNHLY, CDR2 FYNNEI. In DNA, the CDR3 is TGTGCCAGCAGTGTAGGACTAGCGGGAGGAGAGCAGTTCTTC. Translating gives CASSVGLAGGEQFF.

The V call is TRBV4-3, the J call TRBJ1-1, with TRBD1 matching 7 bases. CDR3 length: 15 residues. J lost 1 base, V lost 4 bases, and 6 bases had no gene match. In germline, CDR1 is LGHNA, CDR2 YSLEER. The CDR3 loop reads CASSPRQGSNTEAFF. Here the CDR3 DNA reads TGCGCCAGCAGCCCACGACAGGGATCGAACACTGAAGCTTTCTTT.

This chain joins TRBV6-2 or TRBV6-3 and TRBJ1-5; the match to TRBD1 covers 8 bases. CDR1 is MNHEY, CDR2 SVGEGT, per germline. The CDR3 consists of 17 residues. The junction had 11 bases not matched to a gene; V was cut back by 6 bases and J by 1 base. The CDR3: CASSPWTGWESNQPQHF. For the CDR3, the DNA is TGTGCCAGCAGCCCCTGGACAGGGTGGGAGAGCAATCAGCCCCAGCATTTT.

V gene TRBV28 combines with J gene TRBJ1-5; D ambiguous. Germline lookup yields CDR1 MDHEN and CDR2 SYDVKM. V was trimmed by 5 bases and J by 7 bases, leaving 15 bases between them. The CDR3 length is 14 residues. DNA for the CDR3: TGTGCCAGCAGTCCCCCCGGCCCGCGGCAGCCCCAGCATTTT. Translation: CASSPPGPRQPQHF.

This sequence joins TRBV30 and TRBJ1-4, with 7 bases identical to TRBD1. The V and J ends lost 4 bases and 3 bases, in that order; junction bases with no gene match: 5. Looked up from germline, CDR1 is GTSNPN and CDR2 is SVGIG (reference sequence). The CDR3 has 14 residues. The CDR3 DNA reads TGTGCCTGGAACCTTGGGACAGCTAATGAAAAACTGTTTTTT. Its protein is CAWNLGTANEKLFF.

The chain recombines TRBV9 with TRBJ2-3, with TRBD2 matching 7 bases. The CDR3 covers 16 residues. Trimming at V came to 0 bases and at J to 2 bases, leaving 6 bases not matched to a gene. Germline-derived CDR1 and CDR2 are SGDLS and YYNGEE. The DNA for the CDR3 is TGTGCCAGCAGCGTAGGACTCGCGGGGGACACAGATACGCAGTATTTT. Translated, it gives CASSVGLAGDTDTQYF. Together with reference TRBV9 and TRBJ2-3, the CDR3 gives the full variable domain: DSGVTQTPKHLITATGQRVTLRCSPRSGDLSVYWYQQSLDQGLQFLIQYYNGEERAKGNILERFSAQQFPDLHSELNLSSLELGDSALYFCASSVGLAGDTDTQYFGPGTRLTVL.

This clone has more than one count but fewer than ten. The J gene is TRBJ2-2, the V gene TRBV3-1 (or the pseudogene TRBV3-2); tentative D call: TRBD2 (5 bases). Germline values: CDR1 LGHDT, CDR2 YNNKEL (reference sequence). Trimming stripped 2 bases from V and 1 base from J, with 20 bases between. The CDR3 totals 19 residues. CDR3 bases: TGTGCCAGCAGCCAAAACGTCTGGGGAGCTGGTCAGAACACCGGGGAGCTGTTTTTT. Protein product: CASSQNVWGAGQNTGELFF.

The V call is TRBV5-1, the J call TRBJ2-2; D is possibly TRBD2 (7 bases). CDR3 size: 15 residues. Trimming took off 1 base at V and 3 bases at J, with 10 bases between the two ends. CDR1 is SGHRS, CDR2 YFSETQ, per germline. The CDR3 sequence: CASSLTGGDTGELFF. Written as DNA, the CDR3 is TGCGCCAGCAGCTTGACGGGGGGCGACACCGGGGAGCTGTTTTTT. Complete variable domain (other parts from reference TRBV5-1 and TRBJ2-2): KAGVTQTPRYLIKTRGQQVTLSCSPISGHRSVSWYQQTPGQGLQFLFEYFSETQRNKGNFPGRFSGRQFSNSRSEMNVSTLELGDSALYLCASSLTGGDTGELFFGEGSRLTVL.

V gene TRBV5-4 combines with J gene TRBJ1-2; 7 bases line up with TRBD1. This CDR3 comprises 13 residues. CDR1 and CDR2 from the germline V gene are SGHNT and YYREEE (reference sequence). V lost 6 bases to trimming and J lost 8 bases; unmatched junction nucleotides: 10. The CDR3 DNA reads as TGTGCCAGCAACTTACAGGGGCGATGGGGCTACACCTTC. This gives the protein CASNLQGRWGYTF.